The 2 T cell receptor beta chains below come from one sample, sequenced in a study of cytomegalovirus exposure and HLA in healthy donors. The PCR was carried out with 60 Vbeta primers and 13 Jbeta primers. Sequencing used immunoSEQ multiplex PCR; TCRdb keeps in-frame clones, though not all of them. The data hold about 110,000 clones, with roughly 73% observed a single time. Material for sequencing was PBMCs. The receptors were gathered from a man aged 25-45 years in good health and CMV-seronegative.

The J gene is TRBJ1-1, the V gene TRBV5-1; 8 nucleotides agree with TRBD1. V lost 4 bases to trimming and J lost 3 bases; unmatched junction nucleotides: 5. CDR3 length: 14 amino acids. Germline V gene lookup returns CDR1 SGHRS and CDR2 YFSETQ. The CDR3: CASSPQGADTEAFF. The CDR3 bases are TGCGCCAGCAGCCCTCAGGGGGCCGACACTGAAGCTTTCTTT.

The V call is TRBV2, the J call TRBJ1-3; D call uncertain. This CDR3 has 14 residues. The germline V and J ends were trimmed by 7 bases and 4 bases, with 14 bases remaining between them. Germline V gene sequence: CDR1 SNHLY, CDR2 FYNNEI. The CDR3 is CASTRTRRGNTIYF. CDR3 nucleotide sequence: TGTGCCAGCACCAGAACGAGGAGAGGAAACACCATATATTTT.